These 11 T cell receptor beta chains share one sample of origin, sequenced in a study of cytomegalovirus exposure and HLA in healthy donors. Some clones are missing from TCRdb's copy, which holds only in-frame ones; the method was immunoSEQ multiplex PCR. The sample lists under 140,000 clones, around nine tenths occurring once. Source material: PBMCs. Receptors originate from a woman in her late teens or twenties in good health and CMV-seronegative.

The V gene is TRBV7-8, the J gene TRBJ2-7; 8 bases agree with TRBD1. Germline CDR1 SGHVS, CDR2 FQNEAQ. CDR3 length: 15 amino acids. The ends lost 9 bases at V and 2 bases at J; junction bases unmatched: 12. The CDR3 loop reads CASRGSGTGAYEQYF. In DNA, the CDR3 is TGTGCCAGTCGAGGGTCCGGGACAGGAGCCTACGAGCAGTACTTC.

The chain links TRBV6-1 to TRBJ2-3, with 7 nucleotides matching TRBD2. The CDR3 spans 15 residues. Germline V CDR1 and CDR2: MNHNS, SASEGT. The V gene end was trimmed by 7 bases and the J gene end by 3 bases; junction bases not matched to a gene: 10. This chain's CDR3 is CASNLRWGGTDTQYF. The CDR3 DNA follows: TGTGCCAGCAACCTCAGGTGGGGGGGAACAGATACGCAGTATTTT.

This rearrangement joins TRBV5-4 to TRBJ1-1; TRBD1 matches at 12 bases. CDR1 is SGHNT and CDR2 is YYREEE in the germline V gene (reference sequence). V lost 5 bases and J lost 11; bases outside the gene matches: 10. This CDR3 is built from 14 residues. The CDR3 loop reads CASRPGQGAVRAFF. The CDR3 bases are TGTGCCAGCAGGCCGGGACAGGGGGCCGTTCGGGCTTTCTTT.

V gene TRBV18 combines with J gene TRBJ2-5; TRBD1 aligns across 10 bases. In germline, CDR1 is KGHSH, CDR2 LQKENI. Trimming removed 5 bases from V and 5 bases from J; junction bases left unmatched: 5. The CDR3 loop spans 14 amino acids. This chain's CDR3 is CASSWGQGPETQYF. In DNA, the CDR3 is TGTGCCAGCTCATGGGGACAGGGGCCCGAGACCCAGTACTTC.

This chain's CDR3 is CASSLESGQPQHF. The DNA for the CDR3 is TGTGCCAGCAGCTTGGAGTCCGGTCAGCCCCAGCATTTT. The chain links TRBV5-4 to TRBJ1-5; D is unclear. The CDR3 loop spans 13 amino acids. V was cut by 0 bases and J by 6 bases, with 7 bases left in between. Germline V lookup: CDR1 SGHNT, CDR2 YYREEE (reference sequence).

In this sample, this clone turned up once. In DNA, the CDR3 is TGTGCCAGCAGCCGCGGGGGGCATCAGCCCCAGCATTTT. This encodes CASSRGGHQPQHF. The V call is TRBV5-4, the J call TRBJ1-5; maybe TRBD1 (6 bases). Trimming stripped 4 bases from V and 5 bases from J, with 10 bases between. Germline V gene sequence: CDR1 SGHNT, CDR2 YYREEE (reference sequence). This CDR3 contains 13 residues.

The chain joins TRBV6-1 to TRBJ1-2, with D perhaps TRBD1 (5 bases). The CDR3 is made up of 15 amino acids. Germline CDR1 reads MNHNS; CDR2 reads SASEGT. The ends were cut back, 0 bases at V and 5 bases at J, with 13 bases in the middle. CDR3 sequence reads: CASSEATTVPYGYTF. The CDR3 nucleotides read TGTGCCAGCAGTGAAGCGACGACAGTGCCTTATGGCTACACCTTC.

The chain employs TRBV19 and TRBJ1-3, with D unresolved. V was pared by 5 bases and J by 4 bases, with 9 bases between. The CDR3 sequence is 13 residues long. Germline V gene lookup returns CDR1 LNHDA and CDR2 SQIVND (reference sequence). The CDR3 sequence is CASSSREGNTIYF. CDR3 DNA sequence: TGTGCCAGTAGTTCCCGGGAAGGAAACACCATATATTTT.

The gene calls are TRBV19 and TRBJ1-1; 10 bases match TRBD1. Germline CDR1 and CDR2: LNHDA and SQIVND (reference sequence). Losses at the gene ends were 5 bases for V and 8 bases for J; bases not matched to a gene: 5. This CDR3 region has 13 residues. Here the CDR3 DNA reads TGTGCCAGTAGTGGGGACAGGGGTCGAGAAGCTTTCTTT. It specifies CASSGDRGREAFF.

CDR3 in amino acids: CASVGTRAHEQYF. The CDR3 region has the DNA TGTGCCAGCGTTGGGACTAGAGCGCACGAGCAGTACTTC. The rearrangement joins TRBV6-5 to TRBJ2-7; 8 bases are a match to TRBD2. Germline CDR1 is MNHEY and CDR2 is SVGAGI. The CDR3 has 13 amino acids. V lost 8 bases and J lost 5; bases outside the gene matches: 8.

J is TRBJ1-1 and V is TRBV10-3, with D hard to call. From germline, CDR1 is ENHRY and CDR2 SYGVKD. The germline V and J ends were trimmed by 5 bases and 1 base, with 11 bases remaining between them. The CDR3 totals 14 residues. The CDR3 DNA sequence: TGTGCCATCAGTACCCCGCTAAGGAACACTGAAGCTTTCTTT. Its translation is CAISTPLRNTEAFF.